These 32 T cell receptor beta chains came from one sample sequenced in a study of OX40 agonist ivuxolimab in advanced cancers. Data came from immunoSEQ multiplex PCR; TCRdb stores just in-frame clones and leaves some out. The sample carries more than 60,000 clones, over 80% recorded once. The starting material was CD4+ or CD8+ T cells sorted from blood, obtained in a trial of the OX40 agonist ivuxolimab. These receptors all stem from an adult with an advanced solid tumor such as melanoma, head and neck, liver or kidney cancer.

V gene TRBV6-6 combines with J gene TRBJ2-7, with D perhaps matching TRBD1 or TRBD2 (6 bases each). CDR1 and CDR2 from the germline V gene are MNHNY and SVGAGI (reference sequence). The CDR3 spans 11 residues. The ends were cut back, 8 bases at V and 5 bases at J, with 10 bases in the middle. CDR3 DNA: TGTGCCAGCTCGGGGGCTGACGAGCAGTACTTC. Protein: CASSGADEQYF.

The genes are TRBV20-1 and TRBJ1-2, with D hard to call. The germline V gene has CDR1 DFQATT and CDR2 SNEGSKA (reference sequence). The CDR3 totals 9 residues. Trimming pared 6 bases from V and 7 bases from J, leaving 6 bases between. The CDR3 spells CSAVPGYTF. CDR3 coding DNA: TGCAGTGCAGTTCCTGGCTACACCTTC.

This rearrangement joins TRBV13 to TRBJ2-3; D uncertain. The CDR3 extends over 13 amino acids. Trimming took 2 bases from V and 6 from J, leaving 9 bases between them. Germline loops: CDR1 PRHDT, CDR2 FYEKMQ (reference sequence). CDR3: CASSLKGADTQYF. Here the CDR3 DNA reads TGTGCCAGCAGCTTAAAAGGTGCTGATACGCAGTATTTT.

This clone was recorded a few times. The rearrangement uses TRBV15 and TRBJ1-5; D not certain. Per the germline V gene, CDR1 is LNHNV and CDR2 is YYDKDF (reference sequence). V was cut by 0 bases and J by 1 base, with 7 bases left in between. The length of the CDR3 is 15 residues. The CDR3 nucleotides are TGTGCCACCAGCAGAGAAGGCATAAGCAATCAGCCCCAGCATTTT. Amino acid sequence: CATSREGISNQPQHF.

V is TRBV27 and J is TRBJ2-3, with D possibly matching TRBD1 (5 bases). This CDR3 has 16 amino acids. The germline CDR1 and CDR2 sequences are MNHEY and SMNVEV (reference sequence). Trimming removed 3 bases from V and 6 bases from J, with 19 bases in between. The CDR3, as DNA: TGTGCCAGCAGTTTTCCTCCGGCAGGGCCCAGGGATACGCAGTATTTT. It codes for CASSFPPAGPRDTQYF.

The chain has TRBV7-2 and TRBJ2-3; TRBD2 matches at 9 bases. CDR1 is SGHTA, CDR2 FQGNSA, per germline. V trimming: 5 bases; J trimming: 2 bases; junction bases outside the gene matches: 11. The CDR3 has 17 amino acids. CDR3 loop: CASSRQLGGGDTDTQYF. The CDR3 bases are TGTGCCAGCAGCCGACAACTCGGCGGGGGGGACACAGATACGCAGTATTTT.

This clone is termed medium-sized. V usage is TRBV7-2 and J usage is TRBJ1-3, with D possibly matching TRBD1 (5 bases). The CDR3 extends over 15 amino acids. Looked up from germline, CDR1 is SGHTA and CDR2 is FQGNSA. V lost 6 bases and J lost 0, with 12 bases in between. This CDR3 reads CASSRGGSSGNTIYF. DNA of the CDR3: TGTGCCAGCAGTCGGGGGGGAAGCTCTGGAAACACCATATATTTT.

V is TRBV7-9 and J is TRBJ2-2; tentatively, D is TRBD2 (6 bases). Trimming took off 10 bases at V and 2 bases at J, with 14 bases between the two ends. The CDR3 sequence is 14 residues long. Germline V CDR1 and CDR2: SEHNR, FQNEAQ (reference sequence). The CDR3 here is CAINGGTNTGELFF. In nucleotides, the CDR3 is TGTGCCATCAACGGGGGAACTAACACCGGGGAGCTGTTTTTT. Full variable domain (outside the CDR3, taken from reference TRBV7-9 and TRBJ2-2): DTGVSQNPRHKITKRGQNVTFRCDPISEHNRLYWYRQTLGQGPEFLTYFQNEAQLEKSRLLSDRFSAERPKGSFSTLEIQRTEQGDSAMYLCAINGGTNTGELFFGEGSRLTVL.

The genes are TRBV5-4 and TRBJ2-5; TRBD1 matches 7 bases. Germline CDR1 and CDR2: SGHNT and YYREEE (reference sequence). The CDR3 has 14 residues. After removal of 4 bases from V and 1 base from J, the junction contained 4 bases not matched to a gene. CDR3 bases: TGTGCCAGCAGCCAGGGACAGCTCCAAGAGACCCAGTACTTC. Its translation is CASSQGQLQETQYF.

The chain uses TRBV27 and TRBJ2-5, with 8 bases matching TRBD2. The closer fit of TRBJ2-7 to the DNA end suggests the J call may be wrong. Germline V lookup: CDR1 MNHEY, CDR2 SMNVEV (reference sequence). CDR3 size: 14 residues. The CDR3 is CASRRAGDTYEQYF. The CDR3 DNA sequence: TGTGCCAGCAGGCGAGCGGGAGATACCTACGAGCAGTACTTC.

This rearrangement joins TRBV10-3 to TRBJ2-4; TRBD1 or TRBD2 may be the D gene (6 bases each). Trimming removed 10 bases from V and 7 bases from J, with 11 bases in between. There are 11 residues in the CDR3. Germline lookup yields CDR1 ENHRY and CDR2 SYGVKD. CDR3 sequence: CATKGGNIQYF. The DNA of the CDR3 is TGTGCCACAAAGGGGGGCAACATTCAGTACTTC.

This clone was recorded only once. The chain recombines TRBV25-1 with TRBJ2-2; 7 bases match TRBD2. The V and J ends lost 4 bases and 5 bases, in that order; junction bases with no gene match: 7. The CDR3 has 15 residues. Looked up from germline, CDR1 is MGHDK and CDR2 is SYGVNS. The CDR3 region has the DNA TGTGCCAGCAGTGCCCGGACTAGTCCAACCGGGGAGCTGTTTTTT. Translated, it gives CASSARTSPTGELFF.

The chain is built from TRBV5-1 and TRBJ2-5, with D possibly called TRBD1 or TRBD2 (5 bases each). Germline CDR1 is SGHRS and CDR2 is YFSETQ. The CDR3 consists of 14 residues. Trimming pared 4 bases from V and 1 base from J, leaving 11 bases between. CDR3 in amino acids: CASSRGRAQETQYF. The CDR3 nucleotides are TGCGCCAGCAGCCGGGGCCGGGCCCAAGAGACCCAGTACTTC.

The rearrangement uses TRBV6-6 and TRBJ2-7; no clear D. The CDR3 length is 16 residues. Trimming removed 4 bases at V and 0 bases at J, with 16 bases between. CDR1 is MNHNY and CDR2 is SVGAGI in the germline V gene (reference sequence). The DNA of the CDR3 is TGTGCCAGCAGTTCTACCCGGACCCCTAGCTCCTACGAGCAGTACTTC. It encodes CASSSTRTPSSYEQYF.

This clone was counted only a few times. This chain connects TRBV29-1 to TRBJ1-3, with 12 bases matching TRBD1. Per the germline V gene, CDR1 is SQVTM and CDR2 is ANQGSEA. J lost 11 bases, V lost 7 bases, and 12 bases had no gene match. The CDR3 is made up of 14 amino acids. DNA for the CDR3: TGCAGCGGACGGGACAGGGGGCCCGGTTCCCCCATATATTTT. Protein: CSGRDRGPGSPIYF. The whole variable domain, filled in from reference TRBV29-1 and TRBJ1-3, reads SAVISQKPSRDICQRGTSLTIQCQVDSQVTMMFWYRQQPGQSLTLIATANQGSEATYESGFVIDKFPISRPNLTFSTLTVSNMSPEDSSIYLCSGRDRGPGSPIYFGEGSWLTVV.

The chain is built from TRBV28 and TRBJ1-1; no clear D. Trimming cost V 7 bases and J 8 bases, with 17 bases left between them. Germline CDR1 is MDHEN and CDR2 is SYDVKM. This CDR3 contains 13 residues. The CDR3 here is CASKWAGGVEAFF. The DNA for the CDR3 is TGTGCCAGCAAATGGGCGGGCGGGGTCGAAGCTTTCTTT.

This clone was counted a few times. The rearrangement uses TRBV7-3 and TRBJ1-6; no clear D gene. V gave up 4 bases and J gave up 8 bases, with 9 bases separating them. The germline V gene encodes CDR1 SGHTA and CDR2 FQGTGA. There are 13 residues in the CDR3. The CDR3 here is CASSSHPDSPLHF. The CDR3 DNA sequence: TGTGCCAGCAGCTCCCACCCCGATTCACCCCTCCACTTT.

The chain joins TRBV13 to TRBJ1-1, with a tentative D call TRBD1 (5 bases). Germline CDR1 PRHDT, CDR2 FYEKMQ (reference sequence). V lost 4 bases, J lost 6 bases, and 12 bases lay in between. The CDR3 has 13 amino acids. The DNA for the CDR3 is TGTGCCAGCAGCTGGGAGGGGCGGTCTGAAGCTTTCTTT. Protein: CASSWEGRSEAFF.

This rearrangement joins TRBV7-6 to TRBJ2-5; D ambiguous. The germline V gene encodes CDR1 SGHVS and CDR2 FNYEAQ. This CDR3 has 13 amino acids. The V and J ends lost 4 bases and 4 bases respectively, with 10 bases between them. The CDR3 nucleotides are TGTGCCAGCAGCTCATACAGTCCAGAGACCCAGTACTTC. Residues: CASSSYSPETQYF.

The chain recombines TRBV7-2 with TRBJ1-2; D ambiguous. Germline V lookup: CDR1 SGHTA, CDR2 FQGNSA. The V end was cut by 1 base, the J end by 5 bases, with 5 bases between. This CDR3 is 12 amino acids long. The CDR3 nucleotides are TGTGCCAGCAGCTTAGGGGTTTATGGCTACACCTTC. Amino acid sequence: CASSLGVYGYTF.

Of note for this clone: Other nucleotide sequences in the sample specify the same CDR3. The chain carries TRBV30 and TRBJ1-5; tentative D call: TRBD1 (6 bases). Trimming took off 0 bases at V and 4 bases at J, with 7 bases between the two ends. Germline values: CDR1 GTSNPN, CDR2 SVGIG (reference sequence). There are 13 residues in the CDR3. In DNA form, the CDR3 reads TGTGCCTGGAGTGTCCAGGGGAATCAGCCCCAGCATTTT. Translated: CAWSVQGNQPQHF.

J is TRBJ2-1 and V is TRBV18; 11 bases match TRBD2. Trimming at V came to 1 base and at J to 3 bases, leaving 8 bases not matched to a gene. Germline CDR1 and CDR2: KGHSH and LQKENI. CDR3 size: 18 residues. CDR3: CASSPRGVAGGNYNEQFF. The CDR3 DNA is TGTGCCAGCTCACCACGGGGAGTAGCGGGAGGGAACTACAATGAGCAGTTCTTC.

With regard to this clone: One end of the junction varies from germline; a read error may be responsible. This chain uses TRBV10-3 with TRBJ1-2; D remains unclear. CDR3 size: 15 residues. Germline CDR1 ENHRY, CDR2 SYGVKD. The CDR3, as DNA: TGTGCCGTCAGTGATGCCTCGGTTCCTAACTATGGCTACACCTTC. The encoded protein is CAVSDASVPNYGYTF.

The CDR3: CASSRPGQYNSPLHF. In DNA, the CDR3 is TGTGCCAGCAGCCGACCGGGACAGTATAATTCACCCCTCCACTTT. The V call is TRBV14, the J call TRBJ1-6, with TRBD1 matching 7 bases. The CDR3 extends over 15 amino acids. Germline lookup yields CDR1 SGHDN and CDR2 FVKESK. With V trimmed by 4 bases and J by 4 bases, 4 bases remained unmatched. The complete variable domain, with remaining parts taken from reference TRBV14 and TRBJ1-6, reads EAGVTQFPSHSVIEKGQTVTLRCDPISGHDNLYWYRRVMGKEIKFLLHFVKESKQDESGMPNNRFLAERTGGTYSTLKVQPAELEDSGVYFCASSRPGQYNSPLHFGNGTRLTVT.

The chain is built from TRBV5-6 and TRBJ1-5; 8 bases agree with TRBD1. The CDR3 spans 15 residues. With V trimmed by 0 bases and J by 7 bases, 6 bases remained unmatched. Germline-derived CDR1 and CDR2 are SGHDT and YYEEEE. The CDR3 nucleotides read TGTGCCAGCAGCTTGGGGTGGACAGGGAGCCAGCCCCAGCATTTT. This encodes CASSLGWTGSQPQHF.

Here the CDR3 DNA reads TGTGCCAGCAGTTACTCGATTTTCATGAACACTGAAGCTTTCTTT. Protein product: CASSYSIFMNTEAFF. The rearrangement links TRBV6-5 to TRBJ1-1; D is uncertain. The germline V gene encodes CDR1 MNHEY and CDR2 SVGAGI. The CDR3 sequence is 15 residues long. The ends were cut back, 0 bases at V and 0 bases at J, with 8 bases in the middle.

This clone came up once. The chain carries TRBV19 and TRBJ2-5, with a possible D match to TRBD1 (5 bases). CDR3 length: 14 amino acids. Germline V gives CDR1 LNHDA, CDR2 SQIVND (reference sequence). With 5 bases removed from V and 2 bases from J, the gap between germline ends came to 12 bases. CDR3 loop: CASSFGAAQETQYF. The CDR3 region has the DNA TGTGCCAGTAGTTTTGGGGCAGCACAAGAGACCCAGTACTTC.

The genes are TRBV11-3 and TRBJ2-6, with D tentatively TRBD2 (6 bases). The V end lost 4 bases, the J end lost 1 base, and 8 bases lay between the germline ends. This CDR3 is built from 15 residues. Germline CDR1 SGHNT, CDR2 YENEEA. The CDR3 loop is CASSSGTSGANVLTF. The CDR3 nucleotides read TGTGCCAGCAGCTCAGGGACTTCTGGGGCCAACGTCCTGACTTTC.

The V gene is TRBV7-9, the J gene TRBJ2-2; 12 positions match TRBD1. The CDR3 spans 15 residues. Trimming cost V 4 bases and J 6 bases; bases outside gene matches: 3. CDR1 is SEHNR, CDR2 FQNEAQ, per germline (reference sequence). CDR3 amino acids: CASSSGTGGSGELFF. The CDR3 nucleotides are TGTGCCAGCAGCTCCGGGACAGGGGGCTCCGGGGAGCTGTTTTTT.

This chain's CDR3 is CSTRREDYGYTF. The CDR3 DNA reads TGCAGCACCCGCCGGGAGGACTATGGCTACACCTTC. The rearrangement links TRBV29-1 to TRBJ1-2; unclear D gene. V lost 8 bases and J lost 3, with 13 bases in between. Germline V CDR1 and CDR2: SQVTM, ANQGSEA. CDR3 length equals 12 residues.

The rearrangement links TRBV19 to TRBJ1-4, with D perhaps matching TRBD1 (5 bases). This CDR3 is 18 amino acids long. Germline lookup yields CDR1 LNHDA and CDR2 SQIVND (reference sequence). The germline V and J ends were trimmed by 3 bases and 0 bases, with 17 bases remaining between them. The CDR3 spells CASSIRGLTPATNEKLFF. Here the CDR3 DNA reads TGTGCCAGTAGTATTCGGGGCCTAACCCCTGCAACTAATGAAAAACTGTTTTTT.

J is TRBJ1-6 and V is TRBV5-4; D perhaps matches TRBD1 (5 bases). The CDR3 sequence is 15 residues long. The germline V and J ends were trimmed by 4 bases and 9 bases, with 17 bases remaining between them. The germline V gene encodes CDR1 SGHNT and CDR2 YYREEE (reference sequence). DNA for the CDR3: TGTGCCAGCAGCCTTAGGCAGGGTTCGTCTTCACCCCTCCACTTT. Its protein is CASSLRQGSSSPLHF.